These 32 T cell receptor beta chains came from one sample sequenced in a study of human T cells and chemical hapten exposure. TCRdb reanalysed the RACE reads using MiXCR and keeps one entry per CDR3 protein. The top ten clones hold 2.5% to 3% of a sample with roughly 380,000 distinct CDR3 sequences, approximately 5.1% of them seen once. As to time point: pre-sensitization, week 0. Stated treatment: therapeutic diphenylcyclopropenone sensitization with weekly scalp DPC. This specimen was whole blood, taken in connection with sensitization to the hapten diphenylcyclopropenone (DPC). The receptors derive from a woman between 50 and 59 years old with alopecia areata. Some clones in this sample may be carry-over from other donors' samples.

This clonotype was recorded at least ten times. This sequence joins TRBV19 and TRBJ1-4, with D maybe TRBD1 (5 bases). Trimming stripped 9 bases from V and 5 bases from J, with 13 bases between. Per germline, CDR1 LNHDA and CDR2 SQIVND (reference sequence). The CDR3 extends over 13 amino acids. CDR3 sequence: CASRDSINEKLFF. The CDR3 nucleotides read TGTGCCAGCAGGGACTCTATAAATGAAAAACTGTTTTTT.

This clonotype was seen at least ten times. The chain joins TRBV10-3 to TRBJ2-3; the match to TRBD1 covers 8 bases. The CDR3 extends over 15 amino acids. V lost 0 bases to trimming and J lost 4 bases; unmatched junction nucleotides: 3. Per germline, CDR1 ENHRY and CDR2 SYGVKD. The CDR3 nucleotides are TGTGCCATCAGTGAGTCCCAGGGGGCAGCAGATACGCAGTATTTT. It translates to CAISESQGAADTQYF.

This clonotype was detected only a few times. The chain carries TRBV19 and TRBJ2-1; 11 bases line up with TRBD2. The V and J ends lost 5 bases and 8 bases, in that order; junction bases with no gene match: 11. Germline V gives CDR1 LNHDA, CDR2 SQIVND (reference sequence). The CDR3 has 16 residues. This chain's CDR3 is CASSPTSGGLGDEQFF. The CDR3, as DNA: TGTGCCAGTAGTCCAACTAGCGGGGGCCTTGGGGATGAGCAGTTCTTC. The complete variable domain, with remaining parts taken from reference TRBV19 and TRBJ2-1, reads DGGITQSPKYLFRKEGQNVTLSCEQNLNHDAMYWYRQDPGQGLRLIYYSQIVNDFQKGDIAEGYSVSREKKESFPLTVTSAQKNPTAFYLCASSPTSGGLGDEQFFGPGTRLTVL.

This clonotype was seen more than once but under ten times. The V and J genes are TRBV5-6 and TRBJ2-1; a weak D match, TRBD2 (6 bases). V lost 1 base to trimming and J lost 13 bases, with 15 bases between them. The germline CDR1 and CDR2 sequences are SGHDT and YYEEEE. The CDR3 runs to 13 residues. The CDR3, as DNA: TGTGCCAGCAGCTTGCCCGGGGGACGACTACAGTTCTTC. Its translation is CASSLPGGRLQFF.

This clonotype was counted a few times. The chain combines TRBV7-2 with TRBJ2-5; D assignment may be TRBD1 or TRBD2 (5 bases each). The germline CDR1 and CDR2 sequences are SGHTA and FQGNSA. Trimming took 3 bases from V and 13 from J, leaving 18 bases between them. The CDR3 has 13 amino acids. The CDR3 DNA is TGTGCCAGCAGCTTGGAGCCAACTCATGGGGGGTACTTC. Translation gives CASSLEPTHGGYF.

The CDR3 region is CASSALPGPGNTIYF. The CDR3 DNA reads TGTGCCAGCAGTGCCCTTCCCGGCCCTGGAAACACCATATATTTT. The V call is TRBV6-1, the J call TRBJ1-3; no firm D call. The V end lost 4 bases, the J end lost 2 bases, and 12 bases lay between the germline ends. The CDR3 totals 15 residues. From germline, CDR1 is MNHNS and CDR2 SASEGT.

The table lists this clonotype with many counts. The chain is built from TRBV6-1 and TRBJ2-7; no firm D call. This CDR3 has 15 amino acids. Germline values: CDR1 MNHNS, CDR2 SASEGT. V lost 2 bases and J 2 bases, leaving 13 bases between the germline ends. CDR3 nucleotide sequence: TGTGCCAGCAGTGAACAAGGCACAGCCGCCTACGAGCAGTACTTC. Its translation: CASSEQGTAAYEQYF.

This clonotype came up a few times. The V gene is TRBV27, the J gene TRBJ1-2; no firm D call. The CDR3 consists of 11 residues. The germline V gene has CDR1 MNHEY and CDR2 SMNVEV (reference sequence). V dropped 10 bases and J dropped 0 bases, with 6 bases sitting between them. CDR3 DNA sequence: TGTGCCACAGGACCTAACTATGGCTACACCTTC. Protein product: CATGPNYGYTF.

CDR3 region: CARGLGTEAFF. For the CDR3, the DNA is TGTGCCCGAGGGCTTGGCACTGAAGCTTTCTTT. The chain employs TRBV30 and TRBJ1-1, with D uncertain. The germline gives CDR1 GTSNPN, CDR2 SVGIG (reference sequence). V lost 8 bases and J lost 4, with 11 bases in between. CDR3 length equals 11 residues.

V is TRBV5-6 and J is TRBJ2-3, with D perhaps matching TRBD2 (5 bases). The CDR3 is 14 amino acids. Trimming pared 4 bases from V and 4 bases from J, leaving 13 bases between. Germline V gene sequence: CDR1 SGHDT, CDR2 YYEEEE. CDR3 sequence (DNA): TGTGCCAGCAGCCCTTCGACTACCGCAGATACGCAGTATTTT. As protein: CASSPSTTADTQYF.

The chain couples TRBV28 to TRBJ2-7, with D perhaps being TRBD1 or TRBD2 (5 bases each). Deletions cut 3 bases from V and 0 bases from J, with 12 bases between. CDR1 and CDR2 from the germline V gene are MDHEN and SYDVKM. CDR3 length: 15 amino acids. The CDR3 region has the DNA TGTGCCAGCAGTTTCCGGGACCGAACCTCCTACGAGCAGTACTTC. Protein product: CASSFRDRTSYEQYF. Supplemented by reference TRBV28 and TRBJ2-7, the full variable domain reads DVKVTQSSRYLVKRTGEKVFLECVQDMDHENMFWYRQDPGLGLRLIYFSYDVKMKEKGDIPEGYSVSREKKERFSLILESASTNQTSMYLCASSFRDRTSYEQYFGPGTRLTVT.

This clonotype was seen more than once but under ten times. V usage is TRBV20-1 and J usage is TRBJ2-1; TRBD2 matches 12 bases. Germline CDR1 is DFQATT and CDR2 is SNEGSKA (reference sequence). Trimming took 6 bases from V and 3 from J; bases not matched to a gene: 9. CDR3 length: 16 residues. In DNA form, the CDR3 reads TGCAGTGCACTTCGACTAGCGGGAGAGAACTACAATGAGCAGTTCTTC. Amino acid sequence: CSALRLAGENYNEQFF.

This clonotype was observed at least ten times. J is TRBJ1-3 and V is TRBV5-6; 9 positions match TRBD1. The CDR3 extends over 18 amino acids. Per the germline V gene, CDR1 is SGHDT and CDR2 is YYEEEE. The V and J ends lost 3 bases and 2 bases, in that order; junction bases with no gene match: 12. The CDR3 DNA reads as TGTGCCAGCAGCTCCTACATACTACAGGGGGCGGCTGGAAACACCATATATTTT. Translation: CASSSYILQGAAGNTIYF.

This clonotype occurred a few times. The CDR3 DNA reads TGTGCCAGCAAGAGACGGACTGAAGCTTTCTTT. Translated: CASKRRTEAFF. The chain links TRBV28 to TRBJ1-1; no reliable D call. Looked up from germline, CDR1 is MDHEN and CDR2 is SYDVKM. V lost 7 bases and J lost 5, with 8 bases in between. CDR3 length equals 11 residues.

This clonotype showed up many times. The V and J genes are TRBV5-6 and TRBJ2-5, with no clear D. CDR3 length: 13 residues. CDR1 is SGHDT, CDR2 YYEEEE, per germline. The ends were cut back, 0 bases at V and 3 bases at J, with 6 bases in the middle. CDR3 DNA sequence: TGTGCCAGCAGCTTGGGACTCAAAGAGACCCAGTACTTC. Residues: CASSLGLKETQYF.

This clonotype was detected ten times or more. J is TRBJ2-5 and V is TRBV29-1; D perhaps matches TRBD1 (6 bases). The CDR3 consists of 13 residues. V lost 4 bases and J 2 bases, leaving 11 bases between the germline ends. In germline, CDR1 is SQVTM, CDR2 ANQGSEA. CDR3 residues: CSVVGQRQETQYF. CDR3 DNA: TGCAGCGTTGTGGGACAAAGGCAAGAGACCCAGTACTTC. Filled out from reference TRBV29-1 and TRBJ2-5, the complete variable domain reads SAVISQKPSRDICQRGTSLTIQCQVDSQVTMMFWYRQQPGQSLTLIATANQGSEATYESGFVIDKFPISRPNLTFSTLTVSNMSPEDSSIYLCSVVGQRQETQYFGPGTRLLVL.

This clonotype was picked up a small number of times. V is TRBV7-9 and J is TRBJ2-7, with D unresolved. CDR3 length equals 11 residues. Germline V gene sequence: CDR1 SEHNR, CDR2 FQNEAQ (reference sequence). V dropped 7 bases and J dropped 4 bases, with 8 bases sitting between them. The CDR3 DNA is TGTGCCAGCACCGTGGAGTACGAGCAGTACTTC. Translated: CASTVEYEQYF.

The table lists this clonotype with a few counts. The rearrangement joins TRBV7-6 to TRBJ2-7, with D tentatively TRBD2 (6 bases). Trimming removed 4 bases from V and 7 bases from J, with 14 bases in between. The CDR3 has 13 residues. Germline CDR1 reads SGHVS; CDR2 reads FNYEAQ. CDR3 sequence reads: CASSSGGAREQYF. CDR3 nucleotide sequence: TGTGCCAGCAGCTCTGGCGGGGCGAGGGAGCAGTACTTC.

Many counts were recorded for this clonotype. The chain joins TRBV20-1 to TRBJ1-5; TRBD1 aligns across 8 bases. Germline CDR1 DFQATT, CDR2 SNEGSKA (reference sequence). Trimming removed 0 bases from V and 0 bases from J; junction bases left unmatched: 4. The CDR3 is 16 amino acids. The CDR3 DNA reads TGCAGTGCTAGAGATAACAGGGGGATTAGCAATCAGCCCCAGCATTTT. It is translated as CSARDNRGISNQPQHF.

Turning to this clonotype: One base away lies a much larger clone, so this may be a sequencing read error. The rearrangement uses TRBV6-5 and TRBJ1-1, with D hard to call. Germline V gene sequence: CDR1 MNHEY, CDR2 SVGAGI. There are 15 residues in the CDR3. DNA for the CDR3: TGTGCCAGCACGCTGTTACCCCGGGGAAGCACTGGAGCTTTCTTT. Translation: CASTLLPRGSTGAFF.

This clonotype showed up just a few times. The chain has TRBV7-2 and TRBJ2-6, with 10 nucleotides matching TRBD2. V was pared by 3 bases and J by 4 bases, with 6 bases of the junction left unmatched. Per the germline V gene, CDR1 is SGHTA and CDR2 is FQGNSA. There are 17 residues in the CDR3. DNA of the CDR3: TGTGCCAGCAGCTTCGGACTAGCGGTTAGGGGGGCCAACGTCCTGACTTTC. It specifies CASSFGLAVRGANVLTF.

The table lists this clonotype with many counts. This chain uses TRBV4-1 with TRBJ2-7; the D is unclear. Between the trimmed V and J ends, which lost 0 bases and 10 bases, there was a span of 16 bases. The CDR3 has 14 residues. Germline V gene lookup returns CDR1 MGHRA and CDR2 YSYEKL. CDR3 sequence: CASSQDESGPSQYF. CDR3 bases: TGCGCCAGCAGCCAAGATGAGTCCGGACCCAGCCAGTACTTC.

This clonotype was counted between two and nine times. This CDR3 is CASSQTRFFGYTF. As DNA, the CDR3 is TGTGCCAGCAGTCAAACAAGGTTTTTTGGCTACACCTTC. V and J are TRBV6-6 and TRBJ1-2; no reliable D call. The CDR3 sequence is 13 residues long. Germline V gene lookup returns CDR1 MNHNY and CDR2 SVGAGI (reference sequence). V lost 5 bases, J lost 7 bases, and 14 bases lay in between.

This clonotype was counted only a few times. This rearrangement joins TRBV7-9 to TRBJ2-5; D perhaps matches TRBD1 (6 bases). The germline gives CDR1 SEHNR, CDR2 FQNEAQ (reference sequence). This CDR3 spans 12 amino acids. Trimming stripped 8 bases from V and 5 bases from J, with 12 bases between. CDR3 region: CASRGGPETQYF. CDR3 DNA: TGTGCCAGCCGTGGGGGCCCGGAGACCCAGTACTTC.

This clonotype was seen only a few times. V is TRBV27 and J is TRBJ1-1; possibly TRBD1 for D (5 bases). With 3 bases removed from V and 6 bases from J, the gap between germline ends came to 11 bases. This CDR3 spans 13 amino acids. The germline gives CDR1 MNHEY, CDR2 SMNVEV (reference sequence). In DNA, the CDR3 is TGTGCCAGCAGTTTCAGGGAGTTCGCTGAAGCTTTCTTT. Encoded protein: CASSFREFAEAFF.

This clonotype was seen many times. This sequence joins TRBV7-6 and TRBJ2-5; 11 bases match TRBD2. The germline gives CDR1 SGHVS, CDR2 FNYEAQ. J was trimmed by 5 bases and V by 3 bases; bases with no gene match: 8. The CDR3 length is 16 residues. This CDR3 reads CASSLGLAGGGETQYF. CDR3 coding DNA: TGTGCCAGCAGCTTGGGGCTAGCGGGAGGCGGCGAGACCCAGTACTTC. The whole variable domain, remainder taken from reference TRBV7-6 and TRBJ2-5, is GAGVSQSPRYKVTKRGQDVALRCDPISGHVSLYWYRQALGQGPEFLTYFNYEAQQDKSGLPNDRFSAERPEGSISTLTIQRTEQRDSAMYRCASSLGLAGGGETQYFGPGTRLLVL.

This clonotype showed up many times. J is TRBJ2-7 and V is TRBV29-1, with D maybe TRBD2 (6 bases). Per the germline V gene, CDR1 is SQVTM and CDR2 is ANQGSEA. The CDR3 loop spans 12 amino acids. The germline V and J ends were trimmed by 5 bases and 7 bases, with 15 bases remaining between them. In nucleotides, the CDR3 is TGCAGCGTTTCCGGGACTGGGGTGGAGCAGTACTTC. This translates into CSVSGTGVEQYF.

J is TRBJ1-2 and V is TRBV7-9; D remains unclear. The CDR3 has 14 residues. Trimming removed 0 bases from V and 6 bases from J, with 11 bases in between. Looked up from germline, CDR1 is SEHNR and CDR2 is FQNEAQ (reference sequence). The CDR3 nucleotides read TGTGCCAGCAGCTTAGCTGAAGGGAGAGATGGCTACACCTTC. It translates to CASSLAEGRDGYTF.

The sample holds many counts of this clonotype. CDR3 DNA sequence: TGTGCCAGCAGCTACGGGGACGAGCAGTACTTC. The encoded protein is CASSYGDEQYF. The rearrangement joins TRBV27 to TRBJ2-7, with D perhaps TRBD2 (5 bases). CDR3 length: 11 amino acids. The germline CDR1 and CDR2 sequences are MNHEY and SMNVEV (reference sequence). Trimming shortened V by 6 bases and J by 5 bases, and 8 bases separated the two germline ends.

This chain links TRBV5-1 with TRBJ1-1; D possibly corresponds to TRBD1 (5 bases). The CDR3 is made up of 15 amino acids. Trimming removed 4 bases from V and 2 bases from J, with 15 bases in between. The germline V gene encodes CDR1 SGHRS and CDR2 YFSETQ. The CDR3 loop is CASSGAGSLNTEAFF. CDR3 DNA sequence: TGCGCCAGCAGCGGGGCGGGGTCACTTAACACTGAAGCTTTCTTT. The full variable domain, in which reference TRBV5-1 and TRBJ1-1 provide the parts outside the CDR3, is KAGVTQTPRYLIKTRGQQVTLSCSPISGHRSVSWYQQTPGQGLQFLFEYFSETQRNKGNFPGRFSGRQFSNSRSEMNVSTLELGDSALYLCASSGAGSLNTEAFFGQGTRLTVV.

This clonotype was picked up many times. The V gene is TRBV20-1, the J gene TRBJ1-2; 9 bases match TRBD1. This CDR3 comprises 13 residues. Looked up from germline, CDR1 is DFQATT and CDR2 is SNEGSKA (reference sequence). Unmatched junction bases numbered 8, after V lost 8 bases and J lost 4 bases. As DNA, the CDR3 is TGCAGTCCCCAGAGGACAGGGGTCTATGGCTACACCTTC. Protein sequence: CSPQRTGVYGYTF.

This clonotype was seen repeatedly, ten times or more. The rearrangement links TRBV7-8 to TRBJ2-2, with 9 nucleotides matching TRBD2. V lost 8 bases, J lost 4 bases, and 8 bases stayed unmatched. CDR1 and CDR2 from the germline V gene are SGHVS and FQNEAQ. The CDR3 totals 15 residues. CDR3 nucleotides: TGTGCCAGCGCGCAAGGGACTAGCCGCACCGGGGAGCTGTTTTTT. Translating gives CASAQGTSRTGELFF.